Shown below are 2 T cell receptor beta chains from a single sample sequenced in a study of T-cell reconstitution after alpha-beta-depleted transplantation in children. Unique molecular identifiers were used to barcode this TCRbeta library. TCRdb re-called the PCR reads through MiXCR, storing one row per CDR3 protein. The data hold about 510,000 distinct CDR3 sequences, with 10% to 12% observed a single time. The source material was PBMCs, mostly from graft donor cells, sampled 180 days after TCRalphabeta/CD19-depleted stem cell transplant. These receptors all come from a female patient between 2 and 15 years old who had a stem cell transplant for aplastic anemia, so the T cells may come from the graft donor.

This clonotype was counted ten times or more. The gene calls are TRBV6-5 and TRBJ2-5; D unclear. Germline V gene data show CDR1 as MNHEY and CDR2 as SVGAGI. The germline V and J ends were trimmed by 4 bases and 1 base, with 7 bases remaining between them. The CDR3 has 13 residues. CDR3 in DNA: TGTGCCAGCAGTTTGCAGCTCCAAGAGACCCAGTACTTC. This sequence encodes CASSLQLQETQYF.

The chain employs TRBV19 and TRBJ1-4; D gene ambiguous. The germline V gene has CDR1 LNHDA and CDR2 SQIVND (reference sequence). The CDR3 extends over 16 amino acids. Trimming removed 3 bases from V and 4 bases from J, with 15 bases in between. The CDR3 loop reads CASSIGVSVLNEKLFF. In DNA, the CDR3 is TGTGCCAGTAGTATCGGGGTTTCAGTCCTTAATGAAAAACTGTTTTTT.